The 27 T cell receptor beta chains below were found in one sample sequenced in a study of human T cells and chemical hapten exposure. Specified time point: patch test 2, 6 weeks after DPC sensitization. Treatment defined: therapeutic diphenylcyclopropenone sensitization with weekly scalp DPC. MiXCR, run by TCRdb on the RACE reads, gives a single entry per CDR3 protein. The sample lists 140,000 or so distinct CDR3 sequences, 12% occurring once. The starting material was whole blood, obtained in connection with sensitization to the hapten diphenylcyclopropenone (DPC). These TCRs come from a woman aged 45-65 years with alopecia areata. Some clones in this sample may be carry-over from other donors' samples.

This clonotype has at least ten counts. The chain links TRBV5-1 to TRBJ2-7, with D unclear. The germline gives CDR1 SGHRS, CDR2 YFSETQ. The CDR3 loop spans 13 amino acids. The V gene lost 0 bases and the J gene lost 5 bases, with 9 bases spanning the gap. CDR3 in amino acids: CASSLESYHEQYF. CDR3 coding DNA: TGCGCCAGCAGCTTGGAAAGTTACCACGAGCAGTACTTC.

There are a few counts of this clonotype. The V call is TRBV18, the J call TRBJ1-4, with 8 bases aligning to TRBD1. CDR1 is KGHSH and CDR2 is LQKENI in the germline V gene. V lost 2 bases, J lost 7 bases, and 3 bases stayed unmatched. The CDR3 has 14 residues. CDR3 residues: CASSPGQGTEKLFF. The CDR3 bases are TGTGCCAGCTCACCAGGACAGGGTACTGAAAAACTGTTTTTT.

This clonotype came up many times. The chain joins TRBV18 to TRBJ2-5; 12 positions agree with TRBD2. This CDR3 comprises 16 residues. Germline V CDR1 and CDR2: KGHSH, LQKENI. J was trimmed by 1 base and V by 5 bases; bases with no gene match: 5. CDR3 residues: CASSSRLAGAQETQYF. The CDR3 nucleotides read TGTGCCAGCTCATCCAGACTAGCGGGAGCCCAAGAGACCCAGTACTTC.

This clonotype has only a few counts. V is TRBV10-2 and J is TRBJ1-1; 8 bases match TRBD1. Per germline, CDR1 WSHSY and CDR2 SAAADI. The CDR3 spans 14 residues. Trimming took 7 bases from V and 3 from J; bases not matched to a gene: 7. Written as DNA, the CDR3 is TGCGCCAGCAAGAGGACAGGGATTGACACTGAAGCTTTCTTT. Amino acid sequence: CASKRTGIDTEAFF.

This clonotype was observed a handful of times. This rearrangement joins TRBV20-1 to TRBJ1-1; the match to TRBD1 covers 7 bases. The CDR3 loop spans 15 amino acids. V lost 0 bases and J lost 4; bases outside the gene matches: 8. Per germline, CDR1 DFQATT and CDR2 SNEGSKA (reference sequence). The CDR3 spells CSAREHRGEGTEAFF. In DNA, the CDR3 is TGCAGTGCTAGAGAACACAGGGGAGAGGGCACTGAAGCTTTCTTT.

This clonotype has only a few counts. J is TRBJ1-2 and V is TRBV20-1; D is perhaps TRBD1 (5 bases). CDR1 and CDR2 (germline): DFQATT, SNEGSKA (reference sequence). CDR3 length equals 13 residues. Trimming pared 2 bases from V and 2 bases from J, leaving 9 bases between. The CDR3 nucleotides read TGCAGTGCTAGATTGGACAAAAACTATGGCTACACCTTC. The encoded protein is CSARLDKNYGYTF.

This clonotype appeared a few times. The CDR3, as DNA: TGTGCCATCAGCCTCGGGGAATACGAGCAGTACTTC. Its protein product is CAISLGEYEQYF. V and J are TRBV10-3 and TRBJ2-7, with TRBD2 as a possible D gene (5 bases). Per germline, CDR1 ENHRY and CDR2 SYGVKD. CDR3 size: 12 residues. Trimming pared 6 bases from V and 4 bases from J, leaving 10 bases between.

This clonotype occurred a few times. The chain joins TRBV12-3 or TRBV12-4 to TRBJ1-6; a possible D gene is TRBD1 (6 bases). The CDR3 length is 14 residues. Trimming removed 5 bases from V and 7 bases from J, with 12 bases in between. The CDR3 here is CASSGQRTNSPLHF. Written as DNA, the CDR3 is TGTGCCAGCAGTGGACAGCGGACAAATTCACCCCTCCACTTT.

This clonotype came up a few times. This chain connects TRBV30 to TRBJ2-5; D may be TRBD1 (5 bases). The length of the CDR3 is 12 residues. Germline V lookup: CDR1 GTSNPN, CDR2 SVGIG (reference sequence). V was cut by 3 bases and J by 5 bases, with 10 bases left in between. CDR3 sequence reads: CAWSSRAETQYF. The CDR3 DNA follows: TGTGCCTGGAGCTCCAGGGCCGAGACCCAGTACTTC.

This clonotype has only a few counts. One junction end disagrees with the germline gene, perhaps due to a read error. The V gene is TRBV7-7, the J gene TRBJ2-1; TRBD1 aligns across 8 bases. In germline, CDR1 is SSHAT, CDR2 FNYEAQ (reference sequence). The CDR3 totals 14 residues. As DNA, the CDR3 is TGTGCTAGCAGCCCAGACAGGGGAAGCAATGAGCAGTTCTTC. Protein sequence: CASSPDRGSNEQFF.

CDR3 nucleotides: TGTGCCAGCAGCCGCGGCGGGCGGAGCTCCTACAATGAGCAGTTCTTC. It encodes CASSRGGRSSYNEQFF. This chain links TRBV7-3 with TRBJ2-1; possible D gene TRBD2, 5 bases. CDR1 and CDR2 (germline): SGHTA, FQGTGA. This CDR3 comprises 16 residues. The V gene lost 5 bases and the J gene lost 0 bases, with 14 bases spanning the gap.

This clonotype has a handful of counts. The rearrangement uses TRBV6-6 and TRBJ1-5; 11 bases are shared with TRBD1. The V gene's germline CDR1 is MNHNY and CDR2 SVGAGI (reference sequence). CDR3 size: 17 residues. The V and J ends lost 6 bases and 3 bases, in that order; junction bases with no gene match: 10. The CDR3 DNA reads TGTGCCAGCAGAATGGACAGGGGGCGAGGGGACAATCAGCCCCAGCATTTT. It yields the protein CASRMDRGRGDNQPQHF.

This clonotype was picked up a small number of times. J is TRBJ1-1 and V is TRBV6-2 or TRBV6-3; weak D call: TRBD1 (5 bases). The germline gives CDR1 MNHEY, CDR2 SVGEGT. This CDR3 has 17 amino acids. V was clipped by 6 bases and J by 0 bases, with 20 bases between them. The CDR3 DNA sequence: TGTGCCAGCAGCCCCTTCGTAGGGGCTGGGATGAACACTGAAGCTTTCTTT. The encoded protein is CASSPFVGAGMNTEAFF.

This clonotype was detected only a few times. The chain couples TRBV12-3 or TRBV12-4 to TRBJ2-3; D tentatively reads TRBD1 or TRBD2 (6 bases each). V was shortened by 7 bases and J by 7 bases, with 18 bases between the two germline ends. The CDR3 is 14 residues long. The CDR3 loop reads CASNRPRRDNTQYF. The CDR3 region has the DNA TGTGCCAGCAACAGACCTAGGCGGGACAATACGCAGTATTTT.

This clonotype was counted a few times. The junction and the germline gene differ at one end; a read error may be behind it. This chain links TRBV7-7 with TRBJ2-1; D remains unclear. Germline CDR1 and CDR2: SSHAT and FNYEAQ (reference sequence). The CDR3 runs 13 residues. The CDR3 DNA sequence: TGTGCTAGCAGCCTATCTGCCGGGAATGAGCAGTTCTTC. Protein: CASSLSAGNEQFF.

This chain uses TRBV7-8 with TRBJ2-3; 13 bases are a match to TRBD2. V shed 1 base, J shed 2 bases, and the junction held 3 bases outside the gene matches. From germline, CDR1 is SGHVS and CDR2 FQNEAQ. This CDR3 region has 17 residues. This CDR3 is CASSLGTSGGYTDTQYF. In nucleotides, the CDR3 is TGTGCCAGCAGCTTAGGGACTAGCGGGGGTTACACAGATACGCAGTATTTT.

The chain is built from TRBV7-3 and TRBJ2-1; D ambiguous. The germline CDR1 and CDR2 sequences are SGHTA and FQGTGA. Trimming took 0 bases from V and 4 from J, leaving 7 bases between them. This CDR3 is built from 14 residues. The DNA of the CDR3 is TGTGCCAGCAGCTTAACGGGCGCGTACAATGAGCAGTTCTTC. Encoded protein: CASSLTGAYNEQFF.

The CDR3 is CASSETHSASYEQYF. DNA of the CDR3: TGTGCCAGCAGTGAAACGCACTCGGCCTCCTACGAGCAGTACTTC. The chain joins TRBV27 to TRBJ2-7; D remains ambiguous. From germline, CDR1 is MNHEY and CDR2 SMNVEV (reference sequence). The length of the CDR3 is 15 residues. Trimming took 5 bases from V and 0 from J, leaving 14 bases between them.

The chain couples TRBV29-1 to TRBJ2-1, with 9 bases identical to TRBD2. The germline CDR1 and CDR2 sequences are SQVTM and ANQGSEA. The ends lost 7 bases at V and 0 bases at J; junction bases unmatched: 4. The CDR3 contains 14 residues. The CDR3 protein is CSGSSGSSYNEQFF. The CDR3 DNA reads TGCAGCGGGAGTAGCGGGAGCTCCTACAATGAGCAGTTCTTC.

Many counts were recorded for this clonotype. V is TRBV10-3 and J is TRBJ1-3; weak D call: TRBD1 (5 bases). Germline assignment: CDR1 ENHRY and CDR2 SYGVKD. Trimming stripped 5 bases from V and 4 bases from J, with 15 bases between. The length of the CDR3 is 15 residues. In DNA form, the CDR3 reads TGTGCCATCAGTTCGACCCGGGACTCCGGAAACACCATATATTTT. Residues: CAISSTRDSGNTIYF.

The chain links TRBV30 to TRBJ1-6; the match to TRBD1 covers 7 bases. CDR3 length equals 16 residues. V shed 2 bases, J shed 9 bases, and the junction held 13 bases outside the gene matches. Per the germline V gene, CDR1 is GTSNPN and CDR2 is SVGIG (reference sequence). For the CDR3, the DNA is TGTGCCTGGAGTCGTACAGGGGACCATATAGGTTCACCCCTCCACTTT. It specifies CAWSRTGDHIGSPLHF.

This clonotype was counted a few times. V usage is TRBV7-9 and J usage is TRBJ2-3; D is uncertain. CDR1 is SEHNR, CDR2 FQNEAQ, per germline (reference sequence). CDR3 size: 12 residues. The germline V and J ends were trimmed by 4 bases and 4 bases, with 6 bases remaining between them. The CDR3 is CASSSQADTQYF. CDR3 bases: TGTGCCAGCAGCTCACAAGCAGATACGCAGTATTTT.

The genes are TRBV19 and TRBJ1-6; D may be TRBD1 (5 bases). Per the germline V gene, CDR1 is LNHDA and CDR2 is SQIVND (reference sequence). Trimming pared 6 bases from V and 0 bases from J, leaving 12 bases between. The CDR3 loop spans 16 amino acids. In DNA form, the CDR3 reads TGTGCCAGTAGGTCTTCAGGGCTCTCCTATAATTCACCCCTCCACTTT. This gives the protein CASRSSGLSYNSPLHF.

The sample holds many counts of this clonotype. The chain has TRBV10-3 and TRBJ1-2, with D unclear. The length of the CDR3 is 14 residues. CDR1 and CDR2 (germline): ENHRY, SYGVKD. V was trimmed by 3 bases and J by 0 bases, leaving 8 bases between them. CDR3 in DNA: TGTGCCATCAGTGAACGGTCCTCTAACTATGGCTACACCTTC. It is translated as CAISERSSNYGYTF.

This clonotype was counted between two and nine times. V usage is TRBV7-2 and J usage is TRBJ2-3; TRBD2 matches 8 bases. The germline CDR1 and CDR2 sequences are SGHTA and FQGNSA. This CDR3 spans 15 amino acids. The junction had 6 bases not matched to a gene; V was cut back by 4 bases and J by 3 bases. CDR3 bases: TGTGCCAGCAGCTCCTCAGCGGGAGCGACAGATACGCAGTATTTT. Translating gives CASSSSAGATDTQYF.

In this sample, this clonotype turned up a few times. The chain carries TRBV10-3 and TRBJ1-5; no clear D gene. The CDR3 has 15 residues. Trimming took off 5 bases at V and 0 bases at J, with 11 bases between the two ends. Germline loops: CDR1 ENHRY, CDR2 SYGVKD. The CDR3, as DNA: TGTGCCATCAGTTCGGACGAGGGTAGCAATCAGCCCCAGCATTTT. Its protein product is CAISSDEGSNQPQHF.

The V call is TRBV11-2, the J call TRBJ2-7, with TRBD2 matching over 15 bases. V shed 5 bases, J shed 4 bases, and the junction held 3 bases outside the gene matches. The CDR3 extends over 15 amino acids. The germline CDR1 and CDR2 sequences are SGHAT and FQNNGV. Here the CDR3 reads CASSEGTSGGYEQYF. The CDR3 nucleotides read TGTGCCAGCAGCGAAGGGACTAGCGGGGGGTACGAGCAGTACTTC.